Below, one TCR beta chain is given with its context. Its antigen remains unknown. The sample originates from a study of long-term antiretroviral therapy in people with HIV. The study's findings and limits: The study found that diversity rose after ART but stayed below transplant donor controls. Repertoires in HIV (unlike those of controls) had narrower CDR3 length ranges.

With 5 bases clipped from V and 9 bases from J, the junction kept 9 bases outside the gene matches. CDR3 size: 16 residues. Germline V gives CDR1 SGHTA, CDR2 FQGNSA. Per individual, the PBMC samples numbered at least one pre-ART and at least two post-ART. With survey level as its setting, the immunoSEQ assay was v3.0. Assay used: immunoSEQ multiplex PCR; TCRdb lists only in-frame clones, some missing. This table has 20,000 to 25,000 clones, 81% appearing once. The chain links TRBV7-2 to TRBJ2-4, with 14 bases lining up with TRBD2. This sequence originates from a man aged 40-49 years with HIV. The sequenced sample was unsorted PBMCs, obtained 0.1 years before starting antiretroviral therapy. This CDR3 reads CASSRGLAGDLSIQYF. CDR3 bases: TGTGCCAGCAGCCGGGGACTAGCGGGGGACTTGAGCATTCAGTACTTC.